This is a list of T cell receptor beta chains from one sample in a study of T cells after somatic rescue of genetic block. Sequenced by immunoSEQ multiplex PCR; TCRdb stores in-frame clones only, minus some. The table records 11,000 to 15,000 clones, 65% to 75% of them present only once. The sequenced sample was peripheral blood mononuclear cells (PBMCs). The receptors derive from a man aged 18 to 29. Each CDR3 is given with its conserved first and last residue. A D gene is named only where the DNA matches it firmly. Rows may omit the clone size; those that give it use once, few, many or a size class.

j_gene: TRBJ2-1; v_gene: TRBV9; abundance: -; d_gene: TRBD2; CDR3aa: CASSASSGSYNEQFF; CDR3nt: TGTGCCAGCAGCGCTTCTAGCGGGAGTTACAATGAGCAGTTCTTC
j_gene: TRBJ1-5; v_gene: TRBV2; abundance: -; d_gene: -; CDR3aa: CASSEEGTGGQPQHF; CDR3nt: TGTGCCAGCAGTGAAGAGGGTACGGGAGGGCAGCCCCAGCATTTT
j_gene: TRBJ1-5; v_gene: TRBV27; abundance: once; d_gene: -; CDR3aa: CASSLIGSHHGQPQHF; CDR3nt: TGTGCCAGCAGCCTCATAGGGTCCCACCACGGTCAGCCCCAGCATTTT
j_gene: TRBJ2-7; v_gene: TRBV18; abundance: once; d_gene: -; CDR3aa: CASSPSGSYEQYF; CDR3nt: TGTGCCAGCTCACCATCCGGGAGCTACGAGCAGTACTTC
j_gene: TRBJ1-1; v_gene: TRBV10-1; abundance: -; d_gene: -; CDR3aa: CASSRWRNTEAFF; CDR3nt: TGCGCCAGCAGCCGTTGGAGGAACACTGAAGCTTTCTTT
j_gene: TRBJ2-7; v_gene: TRBV19; abundance: -; d_gene: -; CDR3aa: CASSITFPSYEQYF; CDR3nt: TGTGCCAGTAGTATAACCTTTCCCTCCTACGAGCAGTACTTC
j_gene: TRBJ2-7; v_gene: TRBV9; abundance: -; d_gene: TRBD2; CDR3aa: CASSVAAGSAYEQYF; CDR3nt: TGTGCCAGCAGCGTGGCAGCGGGGTCAGCCTACGAGCAGTACTTC
j_gene: TRBJ2-7; v_gene: TRBV5-6; abundance: -; d_gene: TRBD1; CDR3aa: CASSLTGGYEQYF; CDR3nt: TGTGCCAGCAGCTTGACAGGGGGCTACGAGCAGTACTTC
j_gene: TRBJ2-3; v_gene: TRBV28; abundance: few; d_gene: -; CDR3aa: CASSSVQVFYTDTQYF; CDR3nt: TGTGCCAGCAGTAGTGTTCAGGTTTTTTACACAGATACGCAGTATTTT
j_gene: TRBJ2-7; v_gene: TRBV19; abundance: -; d_gene: TRBD1; CDR3aa: CDSDRAYEQYF; CDR3nt: TGTGACTCGGACAGGGCCTACGAGCAGTACTTC
j_gene: TRBJ2-7; v_gene: TRBV6-6; abundance: -; d_gene: TRBD2; CDR3aa: CASSLAGGTDEQYF; CDR3nt: TGTGCCAGCAGTTTAGCGGGAGGGACGGACGAGCAGTACTTC
j_gene: TRBJ2-5; v_gene: TRBV30; abundance: -; d_gene: TRBD1; CDR3aa: CAWSGDRAYQETQYF; CDR3nt: TGTGCCTGGAGTGGGGACAGGGCGTACCAAGAGACCCAGTACTTC
j_gene: TRBJ2-6; v_gene: TRBV27; abundance: -; d_gene: TRBD2; CDR3aa: CASKRVAGGYWIGSGANVLTF; CDR3nt: TGTGCCAGCAAGAGGGTAGCGGGGGGGTATTGGATAGGCTCTGGGGCCAACGTCCTGACTTTC
j_gene: TRBJ2-7; v_gene: TRBV9; abundance: -; d_gene: TRBD1; CDR3aa: CASSAGTGTYEQYF; CDR3nt: TGTGCCAGCAGCGCCGGGACAGGGACCTACGAGCAGTACTTC
j_gene: TRBJ2-1; v_gene: TRBV7-9; abundance: -; d_gene: -; CDR3aa: CASSLNNEQFF; CDR3nt: TGTGCCAGCAGCTTAAACAATGAGCAGTTCTTC
j_gene: TRBJ2-7; v_gene: TRBV30; abundance: -; d_gene: -; CDR3aa: CAWTPQQLPNYEQYF; CDR3nt: TGTGCCTGGACCCCCCAACAATTACCTAACTACGAGCAGTACTTC
j_gene: TRBJ2-3; v_gene: TRBV5-6; abundance: -; d_gene: -; CDR3aa: CASSFIPDTQYF; CDR3nt: TGTGCCAGCAGCTTTATTCCGGATACGCAGTATTTT
j_gene: TRBJ2-3; v_gene: TRBV14; abundance: once; d_gene: -; CDR3aa: CASSQGGRAYTQYF; CDR3nt: TGTGCCAGCAGCCAAGGAGGCAGGGCCTATACGCAGTATTTT
j_gene: TRBJ2-2; v_gene: TRBV19; abundance: few; d_gene: TRBD2; CDR3aa: CASSIGASGSRTGELFF; CDR3nt: TGTGCCAGTAGTATAGGGGCTAGCGGGAGTAGGACCGGGGAGCTGTTTTTT
j_gene: TRBJ2-2; v_gene: TRBV30; abundance: -; d_gene: -; CDR3aa: CAWSVWERGELFF; CDR3nt: TGTGCCTGGAGTGTATGGGAGCGCGGGGAGCTGTTTTTT
j_gene: TRBJ1-6; v_gene: TRBV28; abundance: -; d_gene: -; CDR3aa: CASSSPGHGGVNSPLHF; CDR3nt: TGTGCCAGCAGTTCTCCAGGGCATGGGGGCGTGAATTCACCCCTCCACTTT
j_gene: TRBJ1-1; v_gene: TRBV30; abundance: medium-sized; d_gene: -; CDR3aa: CAWSIRGLRNTEAFF; CDR3nt: TGTGCCTGGAGTATTAGAGGGTTAAGGAACACTGAAGCTTTCTTT
j_gene: TRBJ2-3; v_gene: TRBV6-1; abundance: once; d_gene: -; CDR3aa: CASRDVAEGGDTQYF; CDR3nt: TGTGCCAGCCGAGACGTAGCGGAGGGGGGCGATACGCAGTATTTT
j_gene: TRBJ2-1; v_gene: TRBV18; abundance: -; d_gene: TRBD2; CDR3aa: CASSPGRLAGGYEQFF; CDR3nt: TGTGCCAGCTCACCAGGGCGGCTAGCGGGAGGCTATGAGCAGTTCTTC
j_gene: TRBJ1-4; v_gene: TRBV5-1; abundance: once; d_gene: TRBD1; CDR3aa: CASSRGQGAREKLFF; CDR3nt: TGCGCCAGCAGTCGCGGGCAGGGGGCGCGGGAAAAACTGTTTTTT
j_gene: TRBJ1-1; v_gene: TRBV15; abundance: few; d_gene: TRBD1; CDR3aa: CATSRDPTGGEAFF; CDR3nt: TGTGCCACCAGCAGAGATCCTACAGGGGGCGAAGCTTTCTTT
j_gene: TRBJ2-7; v_gene: TRBV7-9; abundance: -; d_gene: -; CDR3aa: CASRTTGTSYEQYF; CDR3nt: TGTGCCAGCAGAACTACAGGTACCTCCTACGAGCAGTACTTC
j_gene: TRBJ2-2; v_gene: TRBV7-3; abundance: -; d_gene: TRBD2; CDR3aa: CASSTFSGSGTGELFF; CDR3nt: TGTGCCAGCAGCACCTTTAGCGGGAGTGGCACCGGGGAGCTGTTTTTT
j_gene: TRBJ2-5; v_gene: TRBV18; abundance: -; d_gene: TRBD2; CDR3aa: CASSRNSGGAGPSLQYF; CDR3nt: TGTGCCAGCTCACGGAATAGCGGGGGGGCTGGGCCCTCTCTCCAGTACTTC
j_gene: TRBJ2-7; v_gene: TRBV27; abundance: -; d_gene: -; CDR3aa: CITGRDSYEQYF; CDR3nt: TGTATAACGGGCAGGGACTCCTACGAGCAGTACTTC
j_gene: TRBJ2-3; v_gene: TRBV5-1; abundance: few; d_gene: TRBD1; CDR3aa: CASSSDRETDTQYF; CDR3nt: TGCGCCAGCAGCTCGGACAGGGAGACAGATACGCAGTATTTT
j_gene: TRBJ1-1; v_gene: TRBV10-3; abundance: few; d_gene: TRBD1; CDR3aa: CAISLGQGSEAFF; CDR3nt: TGTGCCATCAGTCTGGGACAGGGTAGCGAAGCTTTCTTT
j_gene: TRBJ2-7; v_gene: TRBV19; abundance: -; d_gene: TRBD2; CDR3aa: CASRSFGGGPYEQYF; CDR3nt: TGTGCCAGTAGGTCCTTTGGCGGGGGGCCTTACGAGCAGTACTTC
j_gene: TRBJ1-1; v_gene: TRBV7-2; abundance: -; d_gene: TRBD1; CDR3aa: CASSWTGTGVTEAFF; CDR3nt: TGTGCCAGCAGCTGGACCGGGACAGGGGTTACTGAAGCTTTCTTT
j_gene: TRBJ1-1; v_gene: TRBV5-6; abundance: few; d_gene: -; CDR3aa: CASSFPGTGTEAFF; CDR3nt: TGTGCCAGCAGCTTTCCCGGGACGGGCACTGAAGCTTTCTTT
j_gene: TRBJ2-7; v_gene: TRBV5-4; abundance: -; d_gene: -; CDR3aa: CASSLARANEQYF; CDR3nt: TGTGCCAGCAGCTTGGCCAGGGCCAACGAGCAGTACTTC
j_gene: TRBJ1-2; v_gene: TRBV4-1; abundance: -; d_gene: -; CDR3aa: CASSLQPVYGYTF; CDR3nt: TGCGCCAGCAGCCTCCAACCGGTTTATGGCTACACCTTC
j_gene: TRBJ2-5; v_gene: TRBV19; abundance: -; d_gene: -; CDR3aa: CASSGVAGVIGTQYF; CDR3nt: TGTGCCAGTAGTGGGGTAGCTGGAGTGATCGGGACCCAGTACTTC
j_gene: TRBJ1-1; v_gene: TRBV7-9; abundance: few; d_gene: -; CDR3aa: CASSQGEAFF; CDR3nt: TGTGCCAGCAGCCAAGGTGAAGCTTTCTTT
j_gene: TRBJ1-4; v_gene: TRBV7-8; abundance: -; d_gene: TRBD1; CDR3aa: CASSYYRGPSAANEKLFF; CDR3nt: TGTGCCAGCAGCTATTACAGGGGGCCCTCCGCGGCTAATGAAAAACTGTTTTTT
j_gene: TRBJ1-2; v_gene: TRBV6-6; abundance: -; d_gene: TRBD1; CDR3aa: CASSYGTGPYGYTF; CDR3nt: TGTGCCAGCAGTTACGGGACAGGGCCTTATGGCTACACCTTC
j_gene: TRBJ2-3; v_gene: TRBV27; abundance: -; d_gene: TRBD2; CDR3aa: CASSLAGWAGGRTDTQYF; CDR3nt: TGTGCCAGCAGTCTTGCAGGGTGGGCGGGAGGTAGGACAGATACGCAGTATTTT
j_gene: TRBJ2-7; v_gene: TRBV6-6; abundance: -; d_gene: -; CDR3aa: CASSYSGRAGEQYF; CDR3nt: TGTGCCAGCAGTTACTCGGGCAGGGCGGGGGAGCAGTACTTC
j_gene: TRBJ1-6; v_gene: TRBV7-6; abundance: -; d_gene: -; CDR3aa: CASSLGVGGTLHF; CDR3nt: TGTGCCAGCAGCTTAGGAGTCGGGGGCACCCTCCACTTT
j_gene: TRBJ2-3; v_gene: TRBV5-1; abundance: -; d_gene: -; CDR3aa: CASSPGPGGTDTQYF; CDR3nt: TGCGCCAGCAGCCCGGGGCCGGGCGGCACAGATACGCAGTATTTT